One sample yielded the 2 T cell receptor beta chains listed below, sequenced in a study of T cell repertoires in cytomegalovirus infection. TCRdb called the reads again in MiXCR, with one record for every CDR3 protein. This table holds 310,000 or so distinct CDR3 sequences, 20% to 25% found once. Their recognized antigens are unknown. This material consisted of cultured PBMCs, taken from culture after CMV antigen stimulation. All receptors come from a human donor in good health (CMV status not recorded). Some clones in this sample may be carry-over from other donors' samples.

This clonotype was found a few times. The chain carries TRBV6-1 and TRBJ2-7; tentatively, D is TRBD1 or TRBD2 (5 bases each). The CDR3 length is 14 residues. Germline-derived CDR1 and CDR2 are MNHNS and SASEGT. Trimming took off 2 bases at V and 3 bases at J, with 11 bases between the two ends. The CDR3 nucleotides are TGTGCCAGCAGTGAAACGGGTGGGGGCTACGAGCAGTACTTC. Its translation is CASSETGGGYEQYF.

The CDR3 loop reads CASSSQVAGGSDEQFF. The DNA for the CDR3 is TGTGCCAGCAGTTCCCAGGTGGCGGGAGGCAGCGATGAGCAGTTCTTC. The chain links TRBV12-3 or TRBV12-4 to TRBJ2-1; 8 bases agree with TRBD2. The V segment lost 4 bases and the J segment 8 bases; nucleotides outside the gene matches: 13. The CDR3 has 16 residues.